A single sample gave rise to the 5 T cell receptor beta chains below, sequenced in a study of PD-L1 blockade in urothelial cancer. The data were produced by immunoSEQ multiplex PCR, yet TCRdb's version contains in-frame clones alone and is incomplete. The table records more than 60,000 clones, 88% of them present only once. As to time point: peripheral blood 6 weeks after treatment start. The source was PBMCs, collected around atezolizumab (anti-PD-L1) treatment. The receptors were gathered from a man in his fifties or sixties with urothelial cancer.

The rearrangement joins TRBV9 to TRBJ2-1; 9 nucleotides align to TRBD1. CDR1 and CDR2 (germline): SGDLS, YYNGEE. The CDR3 loop spans 16 amino acids. With V trimmed by 0 bases and J by 14 bases, 15 bases remained unmatched. In DNA, the CDR3 is TGTGCCAGCAGCGTAGGGGGGGGACAGGGTATGGGTAAGGAGTTCTTC. Translated: CASSVGGGQGMGKEFF.

This chain connects TRBV28 to TRBJ1-4; TRBD1 aligns across 8 bases. CDR1 and CDR2 (germline): MDHEN, SYDVKM. J was trimmed by 5 bases and V by 5 bases; bases with no gene match: 10. The CDR3 sequence is 16 residues long. CDR3 DNA sequence: TGTGCCAGCAGTCCATACGCGGGGACAGGAAATGAAAAACTGTTTTTT. Its protein product is CASSPYAGTGNEKLFF.

The chain employs TRBV7-9 and TRBJ2-1; 10 bases agree with TRBD1. The CDR3 is 18 residues long. With 5 bases clipped from V and 3 bases from J, the junction kept 13 bases outside the gene matches. Germline V gene data show CDR1 as SEHNR and CDR2 as FQNEAQ (reference sequence). The CDR3 sequence is CASSPRPGDRGIYNEQFF. DNA for the CDR3: TGTGCCAGCAGCCCCAGACCGGGGGACAGGGGTATCTACAATGAGCAGTTCTTC. Together with reference TRBV7-9 and TRBJ2-1, the CDR3 gives the full variable domain: DTGVSQNPRHKITKRGQNVTFRCDPISEHNRLYWYRQTLGQGPEFLTYFQNEAQLEKSRLLSDRFSAERPKGSFSTLEIQRTEQGDSAMYLCASSPRPGDRGIYNEQFFGPGTRLTVL.

In this sample, this clone turned up a few times. This rearrangement joins TRBV5-6 to TRBJ1-1; weak D call: TRBD1 (5 bases). The CDR3 spans 13 residues. The germline V and J ends were trimmed by 3 bases and 5 bases, with 11 bases remaining between them. Per germline, CDR1 SGHDT and CDR2 YYEEEE. CDR3 sequence (DNA): TGTGCCAGCAGCTCCGACAGCGGGACTGAAGCTTTCTTT. Its translation: CASSSDSGTEAFF.

J is TRBJ2-7 and V is TRBV6-1, with D perhaps TRBD2 (7 bases). The CDR3 runs to 15 residues. The V gene lost 7 bases and the J gene lost 3 bases, with 19 bases spanning the gap. Germline CDR1 reads MNHNS; CDR2 reads SASEGT. This CDR3 reads CASTGGSLLGYEQYF. The CDR3 bases are TGTGCCAGCACGGGGGGCAGCCTACTGGGCTACGAGCAGTACTTC.